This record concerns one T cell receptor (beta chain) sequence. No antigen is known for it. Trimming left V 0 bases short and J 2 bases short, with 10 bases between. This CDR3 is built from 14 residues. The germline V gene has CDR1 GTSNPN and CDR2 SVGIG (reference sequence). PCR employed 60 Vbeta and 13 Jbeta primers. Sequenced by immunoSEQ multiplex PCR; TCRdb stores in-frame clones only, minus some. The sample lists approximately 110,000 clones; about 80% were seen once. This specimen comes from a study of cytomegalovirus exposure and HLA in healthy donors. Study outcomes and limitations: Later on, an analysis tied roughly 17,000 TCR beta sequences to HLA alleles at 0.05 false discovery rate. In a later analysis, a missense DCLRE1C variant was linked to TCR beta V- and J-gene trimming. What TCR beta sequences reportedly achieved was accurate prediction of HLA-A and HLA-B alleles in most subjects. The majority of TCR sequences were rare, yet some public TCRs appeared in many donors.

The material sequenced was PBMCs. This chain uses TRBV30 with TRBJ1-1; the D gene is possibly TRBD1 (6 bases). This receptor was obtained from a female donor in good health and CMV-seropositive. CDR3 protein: CAWSVAGGNTEAFF. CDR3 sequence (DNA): TGTGCCTGGAGTGTGGCGGGGGGCAACACTGAAGCTTTCTTT. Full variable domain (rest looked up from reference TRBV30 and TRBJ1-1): SQTIHQWPATLVQPVGSPLSLECTVEGTSNPNLYWYRQAAGRGLQLLFYSVGIGQISSEVPQNLSASRPQDRQFILSSKKLLLSDSGFYLCAWSVAGGNTEAFFGQGTRLTVV.